These 24 T cell receptor beta chains share one sample of origin, sequenced in a study of shared clonotypes between healthy human individuals. Generated by immunoSEQ multiplex PCR, the TCRdb table keeps only in-frame clones and is missing some. The profile covers more than 850,000 clones, with 75% to 80% appearing a single time and approximately 0.5% taken by the ten largest. Sequencing input: memory CD4+ T cells from PBMCs. The sample's subset: CD45RA-negative fraction. These receptors were taken from a man aged 18 to 29 in good health. Some clones in this sample may be carry-over from other donors' samples.

The chain carries TRBV6-4 and TRBJ1-2; TRBD1 matches at 11 bases. The junction had 2 bases not matched to a gene; V was cut back by 4 bases and J by 1 base. There are 15 residues in the CDR3. Germline V gene data show CDR1 as MRHNA and CDR2 as SNTAGT. Written as DNA, the CDR3 is TGTGCCAGCAGTGCCGGGACAGGGGGTAACTATGGCTACACCTTC. Its protein is CASSAGTGGNYGYTF.

The gene calls are TRBV14 and TRBJ2-1, with a possible D match to TRBD1 (6 bases). This CDR3 has 15 residues. V lost 8 bases to trimming and J lost 1 base, with 15 bases between them. CDR1 and CDR2 from the germline V gene are SGHDN and FVKESK. CDR3 nucleotide sequence: TGTGCCAGCGGCAGGGGCCTACCTTCCTACAATGAGCAGTTCTTC. This sequence encodes CASGRGLPSYNEQFF.

This clone was seen ten or more times. The same CDR3 can be traced to other DNA sequences in this sample. The gene calls are TRBV30 and TRBJ2-1; D is possibly TRBD1 (6 bases). The germline V gene has CDR1 GTSNPN and CDR2 SVGIG (reference sequence). The CDR3 sequence is 13 residues long. The CDR3 nucleotides are TGTGCTGGGGGCCATCTCTCCTACAATGAGCAGTTCTTC. It codes for CAGGHLSYNEQFF. Drawing the rest from reference TRBV30 and TRBJ2-1, the complete variable domain is SQTIHQWPATLVQPVGSPLSLECTVEGTSNPNLYWYRQAAGRGLQLLFYSVGIGQISSEVPQNLSASRPQDRQFILSSKKLLLSDSGFYLCAGGHLSYNEQFFGPGTRLTVL.

This sequence joins TRBV11-1 and TRBJ2-7, with D possibly matching TRBD1 (6 bases). This CDR3 is built from 15 residues. Germline V gene lookup returns CDR1 SGHAT and CDR2 FQDESV (reference sequence). V lost 6 bases to trimming and J lost 0 bases, with 15 bases between them. The CDR3 protein is CASRRQVGYSYEQYF. The CDR3 DNA follows: TGTGCCAGCAGGCGACAGGTCGGATACTCCTACGAGCAGTACTTC.

The V call is TRBV5-4, the J call TRBJ2-5; D is perhaps TRBD1 or TRBD2 (9 bases each). Per the germline V gene, CDR1 is SGHNT and CDR2 is YYREEE (reference sequence). V was trimmed by 1 base and J by 4 bases, leaving 20 bases between them. This CDR3 spans 17 amino acids. The CDR3 DNA sequence: TGTGCCAGCAGCTTGCCCACAGGGGGCGGGAGGGGAGAGACCCAGTACTTC. It is translated as CASSLPTGGGRGETQYF.

V usage is TRBV4-1 and J usage is TRBJ1-1; no clear D gene. Germline V gene lookup returns CDR1 MGHRA and CDR2 YSYEKL. V was cut by 4 bases and J by 2 bases, with 17 bases left in between. The CDR3 runs to 16 residues. The CDR3 protein is CASSPPPRTPNTEAFF. The CDR3 DNA follows: TGCGCCAGCAGCCCACCCCCCCGGACGCCCAACACTGAAGCTTTCTTT.

This clone was observed at least ten times. The chain links TRBV4-2 to TRBJ1-2; TRBD1 aligns across 8 bases. This CDR3 is 16 amino acids long. The germline V gene encodes CDR1 LGHNA and CDR2 YNFKEQ. Trimming cost V 0 bases and J 4 bases; bases outside gene matches: 7. This CDR3 is CASSQDPQGAIYGYTF. The CDR3 DNA is TGTGCCAGCAGCCAAGATCCGCAGGGGGCTATCTATGGCTACACCTTC.

About this clone itself: The identical CDR3 is also encoded by other nucleotide sequences in the sample. J is TRBJ2-1 and V is TRBV5-1; TRBD2 aligns across 11 bases. The germline gives CDR1 SGHRS, CDR2 YFSETQ. After removal of 3 bases from V and 3 bases from J, the junction contained 2 bases not matched to a gene. This CDR3 comprises 15 residues. CDR3 residues: CASSWGLADYNEQFF. The CDR3 coding sequence is TGCGCCAGCAGCTGGGGACTAGCGGACTACAATGAGCAGTTCTTC.

This clone was picked up a small number of times. The V call is TRBV5-8, the J call TRBJ2-2; the D gene is possibly TRBD1 (6 bases). Germline V lookup: CDR1 SGHTS, CDR2 YDEGEE. The CDR3 consists of 17 residues. V gave up 0 bases and J gave up 1 base, with 13 bases separating them. The CDR3 region is CASSLGRTELNTGELFF. DNA for the CDR3: TGTGCCAGCAGCTTGGGTAGGACAGAATTGAACACCGGGGAGCTGTTTTTT.

This clone was observed a single time. The chain uses TRBV5-8 and TRBJ2-2; 7 bases are shared with TRBD1. The CDR3 covers 15 residues. V gave up 0 bases and J gave up 3 bases; unmatched junction bases: 2. CDR1 is SGHTS, CDR2 YDEGEE, per germline. The CDR3 DNA reads as TGTGCCAGCAGCTTGGGACAGGGAGACACCGGGGAGCTGTTTTTT. Protein sequence: CASSLGQGDTGELFF.

The rearrangement uses TRBV27 and TRBJ1-1; 7 nucleotides match TRBD1. The CDR3 is 14 residues long. The J segment lost 1 base and the V segment lost 5 bases, leaving 4 bases of the junction unmatched. The germline V gene has CDR1 MNHEY and CDR2 SMNVEV (reference sequence). The DNA for the CDR3 is TGTGCCAGCAGTGCCTGGACAGGGAACACTGAAGCTTTCTTT. Translation: CASSAWTGNTEAFF.

The chain couples TRBV5-1 to TRBJ2-1; D call uncertain. Trimming removed 4 bases at V and 6 bases at J, with 8 bases between. The CDR3 is 12 residues long. Germline-derived CDR1 and CDR2 are SGHRS and YFSETQ. CDR3: CASSLAPNEQFF. The CDR3 region has the DNA TGCGCCAGCAGCCTGGCCCCCAATGAGCAGTTCTTC.

The chain is built from TRBV7-9 and TRBJ2-7; D is perhaps TRBD2 (5 bases). Deletions cut 6 bases from V and 0 bases from J, with 15 bases between. CDR1 is SEHNR, CDR2 FQNEAQ, per germline (reference sequence). The CDR3 runs 15 residues. Here the CDR3 reads CASRATAAYSYEQYF. The CDR3 DNA reads TGTGCCAGCAGAGCCACAGCGGCCTACTCCTACGAGCAGTACTTC.

The V and J genes are TRBV6-4 and TRBJ2-5; TRBD2 aligns across 10 bases. V dropped 7 bases and J dropped 5; count of bases not matched to a gene: 10. CDR1 and CDR2 from the germline V gene are MRHNA and SNTAGT. The CDR3 length is 15 residues. This chain's CDR3 is CASINLAGDCETQYF. The CDR3 DNA reads as TGTGCCAGCATTAACCTAGCGGGAGATTGTGAGACCCAGTACTTC.

A word on this clone: The sample has other DNA sequences that encode this CDR3 too. The rearrangement uses TRBV4-2 and TRBJ2-3; 10 bases agree with TRBD2. Per germline, CDR1 LGHNA and CDR2 YNFKEQ. The CDR3 loop spans 15 amino acids. With V trimmed by 4 bases and J by 1 base, 2 bases remained unmatched. This CDR3 is CASSPGLAGTDTQYF. CDR3 DNA sequence: TGTGCCAGCAGCCCCGGACTAGCGGGCACAGATACGCAGTATTTT.

The chain has TRBV2 and TRBJ1-2; TRBD1 aligns across 10 bases. CDR1 is SNHLY, CDR2 FYNNEI, per germline. Germline trimming cut 6 bases from V and 5 bases from J; bases unmatched to any gene: 9. The CDR3 is made up of 15 amino acids. As DNA, the CDR3 is TGTGCCAGCAGCCACGCGGACAGGGGGGAATATGGCTACACCTTC. Encoded protein: CASSHADRGEYGYTF.

This clone was observed a single time. CDR3 sequence: CSVERGRGQETQYF. The CDR3 DNA reads as TGCAGCGTTGAACGCGGGAGGGGACAAGAGACCCAGTACTTC. The chain links TRBV29-1 to TRBJ2-5; TRBD2 matches 9 bases. The CDR3 totals 14 residues. With V trimmed by 2 bases and J by 2 bases, 3 bases remained unmatched. Looked up from germline, CDR1 is SQVTM and CDR2 is ANQGSEA.

This clone was detected only once. CDR3 amino acids: CASSRTSGPGETQYF. CDR3 nucleotide sequence: TGTGCCAGTAGTAGGACTAGCGGTCCAGGAGAGACCCAGTACTTC. This chain links TRBV19 with TRBJ2-5; 10 nucleotides line up with TRBD2. The CDR3 loop spans 15 amino acids. The V gene end was trimmed by 4 bases and the J gene end by 4 bases; junction bases not matched to a gene: 6. Germline V lookup: CDR1 LNHDA, CDR2 SQIVND (reference sequence).

On this clone itself: The same CDR3 arises from other DNA sequences in this sample as well. The gene calls are TRBV28 and TRBJ2-3, with TRBD1 identical over 7 bases. Trimming at V came to 4 bases and at J to 1 base, leaving 5 bases not matched to a gene. The CDR3 totals 15 residues. Germline V gene sequence: CDR1 MDHEN, CDR2 SYDVKM. Here the CDR3 reads CASSSPGTGTDTQYF. In DNA, the CDR3 is TGTGCCAGCAGTTCCCCCGGGACAGGCACAGATACGCAGTATTTT.

The chain combines TRBV28 with TRBJ1-5; possibly TRBD1 for D (5 bases). The CDR3 extends over 16 amino acids. The V and J ends lost 6 bases and 4 bases respectively, with 19 bases between them. The germline CDR1 and CDR2 sequences are MDHEN and SYDVKM. This CDR3 is CASSPFGRGDNQPQHF. The CDR3 nucleotides read TGTGCCAGCAGCCCCTTTGGGAGAGGGGATAATCAGCCCCAGCATTTT.

The sample holds a few counts of this clone. J is TRBJ2-7 and V is TRBV7-7; no clear D gene. This CDR3 contains 13 residues. V lost 1 base and J lost 6, with 10 bases in between. CDR1 and CDR2 from the germline V gene are SSHAT and FNYEAQ (reference sequence). The CDR3 region is CASSLVEWGEQYF. The CDR3 nucleotides read TGTGCCAGCAGCTTAGTCGAATGGGGCGAGCAGTACTTC.

The chain employs TRBV27 and TRBJ2-7, with TRBD1 matching 7 bases. The germline CDR1 and CDR2 sequences are MNHEY and SMNVEV (reference sequence). J gave up 0 bases and V 4 bases, and 9 bases lay outside the gene matches. The CDR3 consists of 16 residues. The CDR3, as DNA: TGTGCCAGCAGTTCATTAGGGACAGCCAACTCCTACGAGCAGTACTTC. This codes for CASSSLGTANSYEQYF.

This clone was detected many times. The sample holds other DNA sequences that translate to the same CDR3. The rearrangement joins TRBV2 to TRBJ1-5, with D possibly TRBD1 on 5 matching bases. CDR3 length: 14 amino acids. Trimming removed 6 bases at V and 6 bases at J, with 15 bases between. CDR1 and CDR2 (germline): SNHLY, FYNNEI. The CDR3 reads CASSPGGEAQPQHF. The CDR3 nucleotides read TGTGCCAGCAGCCCGGGGGGGGAGGCTCAGCCCCAGCATTTT. Complete variable domain (other parts from reference TRBV2 and TRBJ1-5): EPEVTQTPSHQVTQMGQEVILRCVPISNHLYFYWYRQILGQKVEFLVSFYNNEISEKSEIFDDQFSVERPDGSNFTLKIRSTKLEDSAMYFCASSPGGEAQPQHFGDGTRLSIL.

This CDR3 reads CASSRTASATGNTIYF. The CDR3 nucleotides are TGTGCCAGCAGCCGAACAGCCTCAGCCACTGGAAACACCATATATTTT. V gene TRBV14 combines with J gene TRBJ1-3; D is unresolved. This CDR3 spans 16 amino acids. CDR1 SGHDN and CDR2 FVKESK come from the germline V gene. Between the trimmed V and J ends, which lost 4 bases and 2 bases, there was a span of 15 bases.